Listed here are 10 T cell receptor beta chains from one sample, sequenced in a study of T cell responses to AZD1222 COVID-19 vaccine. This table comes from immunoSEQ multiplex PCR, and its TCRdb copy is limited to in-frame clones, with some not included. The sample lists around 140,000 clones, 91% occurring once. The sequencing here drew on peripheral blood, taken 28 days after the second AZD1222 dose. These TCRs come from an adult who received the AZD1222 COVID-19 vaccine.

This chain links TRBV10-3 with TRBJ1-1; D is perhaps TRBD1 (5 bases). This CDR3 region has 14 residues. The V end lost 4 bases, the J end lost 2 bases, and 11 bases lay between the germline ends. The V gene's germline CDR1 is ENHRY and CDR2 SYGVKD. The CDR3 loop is CAISAQDLNTEAFF. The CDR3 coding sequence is TGTGCCATCAGTGCACAGGACCTTAACACTGAAGCTTTCTTT.

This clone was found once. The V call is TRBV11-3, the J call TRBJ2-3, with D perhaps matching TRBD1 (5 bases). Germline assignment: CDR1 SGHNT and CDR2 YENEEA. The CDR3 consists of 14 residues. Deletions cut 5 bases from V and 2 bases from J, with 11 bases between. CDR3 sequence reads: CASSLRQSTDTQYF. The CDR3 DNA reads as TGTGCCAGCAGCCTACGACAGTCCACAGATACGCAGTATTTT.

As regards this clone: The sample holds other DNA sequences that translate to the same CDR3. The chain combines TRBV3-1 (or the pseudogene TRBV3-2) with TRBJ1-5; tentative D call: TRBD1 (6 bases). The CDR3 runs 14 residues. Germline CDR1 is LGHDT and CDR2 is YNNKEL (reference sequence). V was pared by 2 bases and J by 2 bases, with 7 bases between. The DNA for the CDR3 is TGTGCCAGCAGCCAATCAGGGGGCAATCAGCCCCAGCATTTT. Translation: CASSQSGGNQPQHF.

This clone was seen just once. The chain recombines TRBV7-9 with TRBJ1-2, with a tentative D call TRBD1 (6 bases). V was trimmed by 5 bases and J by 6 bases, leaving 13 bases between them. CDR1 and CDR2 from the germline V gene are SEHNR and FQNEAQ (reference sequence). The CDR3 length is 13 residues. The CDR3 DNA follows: TGTGCCAGCAGCCGAGACAGGATGGATGGCTACACCTTC. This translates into CASSRDRMDGYTF.

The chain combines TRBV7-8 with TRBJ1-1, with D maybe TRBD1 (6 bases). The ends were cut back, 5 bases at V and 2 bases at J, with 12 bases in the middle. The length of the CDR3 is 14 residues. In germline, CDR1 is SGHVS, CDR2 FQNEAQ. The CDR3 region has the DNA TGTGCCAGCAGCCGCGAGGGGGTCAACACTGAAGCTTTCTTT. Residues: CASSREGVNTEAFF. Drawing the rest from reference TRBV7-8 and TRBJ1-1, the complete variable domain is GAGVSQSPRYKVAKRGQDVALRCDPISGHVSLFWYQQALGQGPEFLTYFQNEAQLDKSGLPSDRFFAERPEGSVSTLKIQRTQQEDSAVYLCASSREGVNTEAFFGQGTRLTVV.

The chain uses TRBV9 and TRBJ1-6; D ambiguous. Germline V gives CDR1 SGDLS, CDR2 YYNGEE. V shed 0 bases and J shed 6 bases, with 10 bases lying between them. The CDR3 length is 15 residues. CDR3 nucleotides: TGTGCCAGCAGCGTAGGCGCGGGATCTAATTCACCCCTCCACTTT. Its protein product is CASSVGAGSNSPLHF. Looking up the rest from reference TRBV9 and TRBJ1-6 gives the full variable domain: DSGVTQTPKHLITATGQRVTLRCSPRSGDLSVYWYQQSLDQGLQFLIQYYNGEERAKGNILERFSAQQFPDLHSELNLSSLELGDSALYFCASSVGAGSNSPLHFGNGTRLTVT.

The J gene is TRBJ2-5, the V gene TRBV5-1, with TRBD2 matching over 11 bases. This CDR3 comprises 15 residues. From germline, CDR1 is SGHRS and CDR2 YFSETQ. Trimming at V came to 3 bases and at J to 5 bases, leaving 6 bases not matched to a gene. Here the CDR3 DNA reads TGCGCCAGCAGCTATAGCGGGGGGGCCCACGAGACCCAGTACTTC. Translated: CASSYSGGAHETQYF. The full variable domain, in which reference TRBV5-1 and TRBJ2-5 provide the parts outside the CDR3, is KAGVTQTPRYLIKTRGQQVTLSCSPISGHRSVSWYQQTPGQGLQFLFEYFSETQRNKGNFPGRFSGRQFSNSRSEMNVSTLELGDSALYLCASSYSGGAHETQYFGPGTRLLVL.

CDR3 sequence reads: CASSIASNQPQHF. The CDR3 bases are TGTGCCAGTAGTATCGCGAGCAATCAGCCCCAGCATTTT. V and J are TRBV19 and TRBJ1-5; D uncertain. The CDR3 totals 13 residues. The germline CDR1 and CDR2 sequences are LNHDA and SQIVND (reference sequence). V was shortened by 3 bases and J by 1 base, with 4 bases between the two germline ends.

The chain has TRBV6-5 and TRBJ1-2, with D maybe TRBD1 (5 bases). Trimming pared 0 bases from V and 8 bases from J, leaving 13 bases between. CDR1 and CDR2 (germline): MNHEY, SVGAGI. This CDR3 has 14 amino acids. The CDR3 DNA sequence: TGTGCCAGCAGTTACTCCAGGGCCCCAGGGGGCTACACCTTC. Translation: CASSYSRAPGGYTF.

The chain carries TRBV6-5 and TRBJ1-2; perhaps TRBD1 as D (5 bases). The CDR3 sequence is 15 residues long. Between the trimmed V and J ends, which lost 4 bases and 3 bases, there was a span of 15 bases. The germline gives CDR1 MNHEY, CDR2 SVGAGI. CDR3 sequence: CASSSPGDYHYGYTF. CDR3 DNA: TGTGCCAGCAGTTCCCCGGGGGATTATCACTATGGCTACACCTTC.